A selection of T cell receptor beta chains follows, all from one sample in a study of Tregs in tolerant kidney transplant recipients. The assay was immunoSEQ multiplex PCR, and TCRdb's table has in-frame clones only and misses some. In the table there are 10,000 to 11,000 clones, 91% of which are singletons. No antigen is known for these receptors. Sequencing was performed on Tregs from blood cultured with allogeneic cells, taken before the transplant. Source of these receptors: a human patient who received a combined kidney and bone marrow transplant. CDR3s include the opening cysteine and the closing phenylalanine or tryptophan. Each record gives: J gene, V gene, clone size, D gene, CDR3 DNA, CDR3 protein. D genes are given only for firm matches. Clone size is stated in some rows and not others, as once, few, many or a class when expanded.

>TRBJ2-3|TRBV29-1|.|.
TGCAGCGTTGAAGCGGCGCTCACAGATACGCAGTATTTT
CSVEAALTDTQYF
>TRBJ2-7|TRBV4-3|.|TRBD1
TGCGCCAGCAGCCAAGATCTAGGACAGGGGCTAAGAGCCGGGTCCTACGAGCAGTACTTC
CASSQDLGQGLRAGSYEQYF
>TRBJ2-2|TRBV2|.|TRBD1
TGTGCCAGCAGTCGGACAGGGGGCCCCTCCGGGGAGCTGTTTTTT
CASSRTGGPSGELFF
>TRBJ1-3|TRBV7-9|once|TRBD1
TGTGCCAGCAGCTCGGGACAGCATTCTGGAAACACCATATATTTT
CASSSGQHSGNTIYF
>TRBJ2-1|TRBV4-2|.|TRBD2
TGTGCCAGCAGCCGAGCGACTAGCGGGATGTTGAATGAGCAGTTCTTC
CASSRATSGMLNEQFF
>TRBJ2-5|TRBV28|.|TRBD2
TGTGCCAGCAGTCTGGTGGGTGGGACTACCCAAGAGACCCAGTACTTC
CASSLVGGTTQETQYF
>TRBJ1-2|TRBV11-3|.|TRBD1
TGTGCCAGCAGCACCTGGACAGGGAACTATGGCTACACCTTC
CASSTWTGNYGYTF
>TRBJ1-1|TRBV19|.|.
TGTGCCAGTAACCAGGTACCCGAGAACACTGAAGCTTTCTTT
CASNQVPENTEAFF
>TRBJ1-1|TRBV23-1|.|TRBD1
TGCGCCAGCAGTCAATCTCAAAAAGGCCAGGGGGATGGTATGAACACTGAAGCTTTCTTT
CASSQSQKGQGDGMNTEAFF
>TRBJ2-2|TRBV27|.|.
TGTGCCAGCACTACAGGGTTACGGAACACCGGGGAGCTGTTTTTT
CASTTGLRNTGELFF
>TRBJ1-1|TRBV10-3|.|.
TGTGCCATCAGTGAGTCGTCAGGGTCCACTGAAGCTTTCTTT
CAISESSGSTEAFF
>TRBJ2-5|TRBV7-9|.|.
TGTGCCAGCAGCCCTCGAAAGACCCAGTACTTC
CASSPRKTQYF
>TRBJ1-5|TRBV4-2|.|.
TGTGCCAGCAGCCAAAACAGCCTTAATAGCAATCAGCCCCAGCATTTT
CASSQNSLNSNQPQHF
>TRBJ2-5|TRBV11-3|.|TRBD2
TGTGCCAGCAGCAAAGGACTAGTGGGTGTCTTGGAGACCCAGTACTTC
CASSKGLVGVLETQYF
>TRBJ1-1|TRBV5-8|.|TRBD1
TGTGCCAGCAGCTTGGTCCTCATTCTCGACAGGGGAACTGAAGCTTTCTTT
CASSLVLILDRGTEAFF
>TRBJ2-7|TRBV5-1|.|.
TGCGCCAGCAGCTTGGTGAGCCGGAGCTTCTACGAGCAGTACTTC
CASSLVSRSFYEQYF
>TRBJ2-5|TRBV5-4|.|.
TGTGCCAGCAGCTTGGAATACAGGCAAGGAGAGACCCAGTACTTC
CASSLEYRQGETQYF
>TRBJ1-5|TRBV27|.|.
TGTGCCAGCAGTTTAACGAGTTCAGCCTTTCGCAATCAGCCCCAGCATTTT
CASSLTSSAFRNQPQHF
>TRBJ2-7|TRBV7-8|.|TRBD2
TGTGCCAGCAGCTTAGTGGCGGGAGGGTTCTCCTACGAGCAGTACTTC
CASSLVAGGFSYEQYF
>TRBJ2-3|TRBV5-5|.|TRBD1
TGTGCCAGCAGCTTGGGATCAGGGCAGGGGGTCGGAGATACGCAGTATTTT
CASSLGSGQGVGDTQYF
>TRBJ2-3|TRBV9|.|.
TGTGCCAGCAGCGTAGGGTGGGGCGGAGGCAGAACAGATACGCAGTATTTT
CASSVGWGGGRTDTQYF
>TRBJ1-1|TRBV5-1|.|TRBD1
TGCGCCAGCAGCGGGGTCCCGGGACAGGGGAACACTGAAGCTTTCTTT
CASSGVPGQGNTEAFF
>TRBJ1-2|TRBV6-6|once|.
TGTGCCAGCAGTTACTCCTCTTGGAGAGGCTACACCTTC
CASSYSSWRGYTF
>TRBJ2-2|TRBV5-1|.|.
TGCGCCAGCAGACTGGGGCCAACCGGGGAGCTGTTTTTT
CASRLGPTGELFF
>TRBJ2-5|TRBV6-6|.|TRBD1
TGTGCCAGCAGTCAATGGACAGGGGGCCAAGAGACCCAGTACTTC
CASSQWTGGQETQYF
>TRBJ1-2|TRBV11-3|.|.
TGTGCCAGCAGCCCCGGGTGGAACTATGGCTACACCTTC
CASSPGWNYGYTF
>TRBJ2-7|TRBV7-2|.|TRBD2
TGTGCCAGCAGCTCACTAGCGGGAGTAGGGGAGCAGTACTTC
CASSSLAGVGEQYF
>TRBJ1-2|TRBV5-5|.|.
TGTGCCAGCAGCTTGCCAGGGGCGGGTGGCTACACCTTC
CASSLPGAGGYTF
>TRBJ1-3|TRBV11-2|.|.
TGTGCCAGCAGCTTCGGGGGGGCTGGAAACACCATATATTTT
CASSFGGAGNTIYF
>TRBJ1-3|TRBV5-4|.|.
TGTGCCAGCAGCCTCGGACTGTCCTCTGGAAACACCATATATTTT
CASSLGLSSGNTIYF